Below are 22 T cell receptor beta chains sequenced from a single sample in a study of shared clonotypes between healthy human individuals. Only in-frame clones appear in the TCRdb table, and some are missing; sequencing was by immunoSEQ multiplex PCR. In the table there are around 1.5 million clones, nearly 99% of which are singletons. The sequenced sample was naive CD4+ T cells sorted from blood. Subset: CD45RA+ positively selected. The receptors here all came from a young man in good health.

J is TRBJ2-1 and V is TRBV4-3; possible D gene TRBD2, 6 bases. The V and J ends lost 5 bases and 0 bases respectively, with 8 bases between them. CDR1 and CDR2 from the germline V gene are LGHNA and YSLEER. The CDR3 is made up of 14 amino acids. CDR3 DNA sequence: TGCGCCAGCAGCTTAGCGGTCTCCTACAATGAGCAGTTCTTC. It codes for CASSLAVSYNEQFF.

The chain carries TRBV7-9 and TRBJ2-7; 8 nucleotides align to TRBD1. Germline-derived CDR1 and CDR2 are SEHNR and FQNEAQ (reference sequence). V lost 4 bases, J lost 0 bases, and 5 bases stayed unmatched. The CDR3 has 15 residues. The CDR3 region has the DNA TGTGCCAGCAGCTGGGGACAGGATCCCTCCTACGAGCAGTACTTC. It translates to CASSWGQDPSYEQYF.

The chain has TRBV5-1 and TRBJ2-7; D may be TRBD1 (5 bases). Germline-derived CDR1 and CDR2 are SGHRS and YFSETQ. V lost 0 bases, J lost 6 bases, and 16 bases lay in between. The CDR3 length is 15 residues. CDR3 residues: CASSLAQGDFVEQYF. In DNA, the CDR3 is TGCGCCAGCAGCTTGGCCCAGGGTGACTTTGTCGAGCAGTACTTC.

V and J are TRBV10-2 and TRBJ1-5; TRBD1 agrees at 8 bases. This CDR3 comprises 14 residues. Germline loops: CDR1 WSHSY, CDR2 SAAADI. With 7 bases clipped from V and 4 bases from J, the junction kept 6 bases outside the gene matches. CDR3 residues: CASKTGALNQPQHF. CDR3 coding DNA: TGCGCCAGCAAGACAGGGGCCCTTAATCAGCCCCAGCATTTT.

CDR3 amino acids: CAISGTGVTDTQYF. The CDR3 DNA sequence: TGTGCCATCAGTGGGACAGGGGTCACAGATACGCAGTATTTT. V usage is TRBV10-3 and J usage is TRBJ2-3; TRBD1 aligns across 9 bases. This CDR3 has 14 amino acids. Germline V gene sequence: CDR1 ENHRY, CDR2 SYGVKD. V lost 4 bases to trimming and J lost 2 bases; unmatched junction nucleotides: 1.

The chain is built from TRBV27 and TRBJ2-7; D is uncertain. From germline, CDR1 is MNHEY and CDR2 SMNVEV (reference sequence). Trimming removed 3 bases at V and 3 bases at J, with 18 bases between. CDR3 size: 16 residues. The CDR3 DNA reads as TGTGCCAGCAGTTTCATAAGTCCCCCTGGGGACTACGAGCAGTACTTC. Protein product: CASSFISPPGDYEQYF.

This clone was observed a single time. This sequence joins TRBV14 and TRBJ2-6; D unclear. Germline assignment: CDR1 SGHDN and CDR2 FVKESK. The CDR3 consists of 16 residues. The V and J ends lost 4 bases and 0 bases respectively, with 10 bases between them. The CDR3 region is CASSRMLHSGANVLTF. The CDR3 DNA follows: TGTGCCAGCAGCCGGATGTTGCACTCTGGGGCCAACGTCCTGACTTTC.

Points on this clone: The same CDR3 is also encoded by other DNA sequences in this sample. The rearrangement uses TRBV28 and TRBJ1-4, with TRBD1 matching over 8 bases. Trimming removed 5 bases from V and 7 bases from J; junction bases left unmatched: 6. The germline CDR1 and CDR2 sequences are MDHEN and SYDVKM. The CDR3 extends over 14 amino acids. CDR3 in DNA: TGTGCCAGCAGTAGCGGACAGGGTTCTGAAAAACTGTTTTTT. Its translation: CASSSGQGSEKLFF.

The rearrangement uses TRBV5-1 and TRBJ2-1; TRBD2 agrees at 11 bases. The J segment lost 6 bases and the V segment lost 5 bases, leaving 10 bases of the junction unmatched. There are 16 residues in the CDR3. Germline V gene sequence: CDR1 SGHRS, CDR2 YFSETQ. The chain's CDR3 is CASSQKGGLAVNEQFF. CDR3 coding DNA: TGCGCCAGCAGTCAAAAAGGGGGACTAGCGGTCAATGAGCAGTTCTTC.

The chain links TRBV28 to TRBJ1-5; D might be TRBD1 (6 bases). The V gene lost 6 bases and the J gene lost 9 bases, with 12 bases spanning the gap. The CDR3 runs to 12 residues. Germline CDR1 and CDR2: MDHEN and SYDVKM. DNA of the CDR3: TGTGCCAGCAGCACAACAGGGCGGCCCCAGCATTTT. This translates into CASSTTGRPQHF. Full variable domain (outside the CDR3, taken from reference TRBV28 and TRBJ1-5): DVKVTQSSRYLVKRTGEKVFLECVQDMDHENMFWYRQDPGLGLRLIYFSYDVKMKEKGDIPEGYSVSREKKERFSLILESASTNQTSMYLCASSTTGRPQHFGDGTRLSIL.

This CDR3 reads CASSQELAVTYEQYF. For the CDR3, the DNA is TGCGCCAGCAGCCAAGAACTAGCGGTCACCTACGAGCAGTACTTC. This chain connects TRBV4-3 to TRBJ2-7; 8 nucleotides align to TRBD2. V gave up 0 bases and J gave up 2 bases; unmatched junction bases: 3. The length of the CDR3 is 15 residues. Germline CDR1 and CDR2: LGHNA and YSLEER.

Regarding this clone: Other DNA sequences in the same sample also yield this CDR3. The genes are TRBV20-1 and TRBJ2-5; D gene unclear. This CDR3 contains 11 residues. Trimming stripped 3 bases from V and 5 bases from J, with 7 bases between. CDR1 and CDR2 (germline): DFQATT, SNEGSKA (reference sequence). The DNA for the CDR3 is TGCAGTGCTAGGATCGGTGAGACCCAGTACTTC. Its translation is CSARIGETQYF.

This sequence joins TRBV5-8 and TRBJ1-2; 7 bases align to TRBD1. This CDR3 is 14 amino acids long. The trim removed 4 bases at V and 7 bases at J, leaving 10 bases unmatched. In germline, CDR1 is SGHTS, CDR2 YDEGEE. The CDR3 DNA reads as TGTGCCAGCAGCGTAGGGGGCCGGTCGGGTGGCTACACCTTC. Its protein is CASSVGGRSGGYTF. Supplemented by reference TRBV5-8 and TRBJ1-2, the full variable domain reads EAGVTQSPTHLIKTRGQQATLRCSPISGHTSVYWYQQALGLGLQFLLWYDEGEERNRGNFPPRFSGRQFPNYSSELNVNALELEDSALYLCASSVGGRSGGYTFGSGTRLTVV.

The chain links TRBV28 to TRBJ2-7; D call uncertain. From germline, CDR1 is MDHEN and CDR2 SYDVKM. Deletions cut 3 bases from V and 0 bases from J, with 9 bases between. The CDR3 is made up of 14 amino acids. Written as DNA, the CDR3 is TGTGCCAGCAGTTTTGACAAGGCCTCCTACGAGCAGTACTTC. Amino acid sequence: CASSFDKASYEQYF.

V usage is TRBV4-2 and J usage is TRBJ2-1, with 7 bases matching TRBD2. The CDR3 runs 16 residues. Germline V gene data show CDR1 as LGHNA and CDR2 as YNFKEQ. After removal of 0 bases from V and 5 bases from J, the junction contained 7 bases not matched to a gene. The DNA for the CDR3 is TGTGCCAGCAGCCAAGAGGGGGGGGTGACCAACAATGAGCAGTTCTTC. Its protein product is CASSQEGGVTNNEQFF.

The chain uses TRBV5-4 and TRBJ1-2; no reliable D call. The CDR3 runs to 14 residues. V lost 2 bases and J lost 7, with 15 bases in between. Germline V gene lookup returns CDR1 SGHNT and CDR2 YYREEE (reference sequence). CDR3: CASSFYSPSFGYTF. Written as DNA, the CDR3 is TGTGCCAGCAGCTTTTATTCGCCGTCCTTTGGCTACACCTTC.

V usage is TRBV13 and J usage is TRBJ2-7; no clear D gene. The CDR3 spans 14 residues. Trimming removed 2 bases at V and 3 bases at J, with 11 bases between. Germline V gene data show CDR1 as PRHDT and CDR2 as FYEKMQ (reference sequence). The CDR3: CASSLRQPYYEQYF. For the CDR3, the DNA is TGTGCCAGCAGCTTAAGGCAGCCCTACTACGAGCAGTACTTC.

This clone has more than one count but fewer than ten. Other nucleotide sequences from this sample produce the same CDR3. V usage is TRBV9 and J usage is TRBJ2-7, with 7 bases lining up with TRBD2. There are 14 residues in the CDR3. The trim removed 0 bases at V and 4 bases at J, leaving 4 bases unmatched. Germline-derived CDR1 and CDR2 are SGDLS and YYNGEE. This CDR3 is CASSVGLAGYEQYF. CDR3 nucleotides: TGTGCCAGCAGCGTAGGACTAGCAGGTTACGAGCAGTACTTC.

The chain carries TRBV4-2 and TRBJ2-1; D ambiguous. The germline V and J ends were trimmed by 1 base and 5 bases, with 21 bases remaining between them. Germline assignment: CDR1 LGHNA and CDR2 YNFKEQ. CDR3 length equals 18 residues. CDR3 in DNA: TGTGCCAGCAGCCAAGGGAATTCTGTCCAAGACCGCCACAATGAGCAGTTCTTC. Its protein is CASSQGNSVQDRHNEQFF.

Details on this clone: Mismatch with germline at one junction end may stem from a read error. The V and J genes are TRBV29-1 and TRBJ2-2; D not resolved. The CDR3 runs to 12 residues. Germline V gene sequence: CDR1 SQVTM, CDR2 ANQGSEA. CDR3 bases: TGCAGCTTTGACCTAGGCACCGGGGAGCTGTTTTTT. As protein: CSFDLGTGELFF.

The chain couples TRBV6-1 to TRBJ1-4, with 11 bases aligning to TRBD1. Looked up from germline, CDR1 is MNHNS and CDR2 is SASEGT. The CDR3 sequence is 15 residues long. V shed 4 bases, J shed 7 bases, and the junction held 5 bases outside the gene matches. CDR3 DNA: TGTGCCAGCAGTGTCAGGACAGGGGGCGGTGAAAAACTGTTTTTT. It yields the protein CASSVRTGGGEKLFF.

The V and J genes are TRBV10-2 and TRBJ2-1, with 7 bases that match TRBD1. V was pared by 6 bases and J by 5 bases, with 4 bases of the junction left unmatched. The CDR3 extends over 13 amino acids. Germline V gene data show CDR1 as WSHSY and CDR2 as SAAADI. As DNA, the CDR3 is TGCGCCAGCAGCGGGACAGAAAACAATGAGCAGTTCTTC. Translated, it gives CASSGTENNEQFF.